This T cell receptor (beta chain) was identified in a study of blood T cell repertoires in COVID-19. Whole-study context: Specimens from acute and convalescent COVID-19 originated in the United States, Italy and Spain. The cDNA or gDNA used as material had been derived from T cells, B-cell-depleted T cells, or PBMCs.

In the original workflow: Reference gene primer amplification gave nucleated cell count estimates. Method: immunoSEQ multiplex PCR; TCRdb's copy keeps in-frame clones and lacks some. Clonal size and the V and J genes are those of that table, whereas D and trimming came from the DNA. The sample consists of about 400,000 clones, less than 90% of them appearing once. Patients of the Seattle cohort, enrolled during active infection, were followed longitudinally. The V gene's germline CDR1 is SGHNT and CDR2 YYREEE (reference sequence). Trimming cost V 6 bases and J 0 bases, with 18 bases left between them. The CDR3 is 17 residues long.

This receptor was taken from a woman between 55 and 75 years old with COVID-19, enrolled during active disease. The V gene is TRBV5-4, the J gene TRBJ2-2; the D is unclear. Sequenced input: peripheral blood. CDR3 protein: CASTLRLGRANTGELFF. The CDR3 coding sequence is TGTGCCAGCACCCTGCGGCTCGGCAGAGCGAACACCGGGGAGCTGTTTTTT.